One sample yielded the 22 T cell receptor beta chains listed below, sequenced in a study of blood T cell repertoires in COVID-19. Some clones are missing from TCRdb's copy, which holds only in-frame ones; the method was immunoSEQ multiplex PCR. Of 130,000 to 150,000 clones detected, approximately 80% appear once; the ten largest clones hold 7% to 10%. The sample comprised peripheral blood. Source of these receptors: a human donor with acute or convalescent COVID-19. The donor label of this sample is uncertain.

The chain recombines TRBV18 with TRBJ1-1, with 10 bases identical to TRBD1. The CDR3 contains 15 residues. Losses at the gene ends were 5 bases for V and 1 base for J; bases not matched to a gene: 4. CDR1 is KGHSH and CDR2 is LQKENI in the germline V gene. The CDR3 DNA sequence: TGTGCCAGCTCATCGGGACAGGGGAAGAACACTGAAGCTTTCTTT. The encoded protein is CASSSGQGKNTEAFF.

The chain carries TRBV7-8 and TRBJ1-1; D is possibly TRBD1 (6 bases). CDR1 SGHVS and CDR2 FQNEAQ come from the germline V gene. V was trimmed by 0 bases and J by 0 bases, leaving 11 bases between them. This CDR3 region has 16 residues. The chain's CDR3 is CASSLAGAGVNTEAFF. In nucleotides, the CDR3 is TGTGCCAGCAGCTTAGCGGGAGCAGGGGTGAACACTGAAGCTTTCTTT.

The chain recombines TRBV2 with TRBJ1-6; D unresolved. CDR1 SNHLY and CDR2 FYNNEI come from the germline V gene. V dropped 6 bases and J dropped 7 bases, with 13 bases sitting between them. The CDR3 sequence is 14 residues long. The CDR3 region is CASSERPANSPLHF. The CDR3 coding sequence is TGTGCCAGCAGCGAGAGGCCAGCGAATTCACCCCTCCACTTT.

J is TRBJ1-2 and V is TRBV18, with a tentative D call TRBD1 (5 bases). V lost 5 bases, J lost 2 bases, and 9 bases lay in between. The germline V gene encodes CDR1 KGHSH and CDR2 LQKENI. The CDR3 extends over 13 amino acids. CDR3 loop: CASSADRNYGYTF. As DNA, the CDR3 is TGTGCCAGCTCAGCCGACAGAAACTATGGCTACACCTTC. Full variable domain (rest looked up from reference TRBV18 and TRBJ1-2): NAGVMQNPRHLVRRRGQEARLRCSPMKGHSHVYWYRQLPEEGLKFMVYLQKENIIDESGMPKERFSAEFPKEGPSILRIQQVVRGDSAAYFCASSADRNYGYTFGSGTRLTVV.

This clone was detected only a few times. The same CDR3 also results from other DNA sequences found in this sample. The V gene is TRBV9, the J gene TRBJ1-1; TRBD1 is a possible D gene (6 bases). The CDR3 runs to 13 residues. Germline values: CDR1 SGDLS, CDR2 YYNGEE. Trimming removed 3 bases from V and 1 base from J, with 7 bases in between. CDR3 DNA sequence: TGTGCCAGCAGCGCAGGGGAGAACACTGAAGCTTTCTTT. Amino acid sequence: CASSAGENTEAFF.

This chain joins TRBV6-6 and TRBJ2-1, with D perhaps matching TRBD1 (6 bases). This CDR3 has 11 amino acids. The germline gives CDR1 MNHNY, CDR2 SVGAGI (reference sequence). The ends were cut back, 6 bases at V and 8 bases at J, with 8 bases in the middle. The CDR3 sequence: CASRAGDEQFF. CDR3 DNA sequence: TGTGCCAGCAGGGCAGGGGATGAGCAGTTCTTC.

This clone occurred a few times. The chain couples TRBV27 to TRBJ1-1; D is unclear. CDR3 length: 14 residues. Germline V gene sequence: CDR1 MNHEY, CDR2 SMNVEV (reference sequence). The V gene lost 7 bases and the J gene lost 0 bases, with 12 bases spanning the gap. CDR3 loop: CASIRNALNTEAFF. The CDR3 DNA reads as TGTGCCAGCATCAGGAACGCCCTGAACACTGAAGCTTTCTTT.

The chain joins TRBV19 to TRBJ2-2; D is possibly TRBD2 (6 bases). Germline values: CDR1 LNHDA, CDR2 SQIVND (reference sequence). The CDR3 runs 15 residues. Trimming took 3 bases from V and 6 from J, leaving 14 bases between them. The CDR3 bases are TGTGCCAGTAGTATTTTAAGGCGCGGGGCCGGGGAGCTGTTTTTT. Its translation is CASSILRRGAGELFF.

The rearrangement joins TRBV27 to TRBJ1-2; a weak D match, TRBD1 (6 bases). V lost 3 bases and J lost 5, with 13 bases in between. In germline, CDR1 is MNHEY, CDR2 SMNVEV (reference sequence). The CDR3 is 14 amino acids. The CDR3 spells CASSLTRGGYGYTF. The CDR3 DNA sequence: TGTGCCAGCAGTTTGACCAGGGGTGGGTATGGCTACACCTTC.

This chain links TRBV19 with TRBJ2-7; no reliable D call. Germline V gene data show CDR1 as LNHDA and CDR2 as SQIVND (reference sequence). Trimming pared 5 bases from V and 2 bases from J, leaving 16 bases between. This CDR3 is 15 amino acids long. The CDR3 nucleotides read TGTGCCAGTAGTTCTCTCCCACCAGGAACCTACGAGCAGTACTTC. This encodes CASSSLPPGTYEQYF.

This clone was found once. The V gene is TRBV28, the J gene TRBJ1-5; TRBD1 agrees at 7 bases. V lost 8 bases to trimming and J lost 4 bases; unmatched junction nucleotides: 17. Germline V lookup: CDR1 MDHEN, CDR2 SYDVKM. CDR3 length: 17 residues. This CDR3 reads CASHSGGIPIDNQPQHF. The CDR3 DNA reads TGTGCCAGCCACTCAGGGGGGATCCCTATCGATAATCAGCCCCAGCATTTT.

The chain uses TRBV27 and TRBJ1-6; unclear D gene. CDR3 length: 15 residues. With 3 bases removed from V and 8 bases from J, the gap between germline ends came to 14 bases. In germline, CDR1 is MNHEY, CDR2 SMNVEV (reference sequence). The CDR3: CASSLRSPYYSPLHF. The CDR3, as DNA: TGTGCCAGCAGTTTGCGGTCACCCTACTATTCACCCCTCCACTTT.

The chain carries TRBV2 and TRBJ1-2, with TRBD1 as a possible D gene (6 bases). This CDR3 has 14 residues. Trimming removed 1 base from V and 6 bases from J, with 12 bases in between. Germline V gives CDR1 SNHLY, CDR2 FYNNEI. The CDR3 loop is CASSEVAGVNGYTF. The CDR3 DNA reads TGTGCCAGCAGTGAAGTGGCAGGGGTTAATGGCTACACCTTC.

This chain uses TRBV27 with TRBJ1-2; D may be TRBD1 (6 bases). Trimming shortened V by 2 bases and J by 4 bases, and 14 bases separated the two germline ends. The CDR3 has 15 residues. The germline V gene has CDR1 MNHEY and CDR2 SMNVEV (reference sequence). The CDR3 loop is CASSLTRDNLYGYTF. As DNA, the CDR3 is TGTGCCAGCAGTTTAACCAGGGACAACCTCTATGGCTACACCTTC.

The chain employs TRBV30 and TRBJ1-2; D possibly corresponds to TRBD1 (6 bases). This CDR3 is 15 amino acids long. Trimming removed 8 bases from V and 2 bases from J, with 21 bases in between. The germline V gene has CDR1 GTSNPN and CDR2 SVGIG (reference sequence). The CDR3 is CAGRGAGTENYGYTF. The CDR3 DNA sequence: TGTGCCGGGCGGGGGGCAGGAACCGAGAACTATGGCTACACCTTC.

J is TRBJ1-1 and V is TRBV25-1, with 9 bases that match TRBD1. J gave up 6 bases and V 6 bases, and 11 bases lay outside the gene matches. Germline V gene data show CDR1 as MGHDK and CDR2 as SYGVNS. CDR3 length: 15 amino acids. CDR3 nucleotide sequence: TGTGCCAGCAGGGATCTGACAGGGGGGGTCTCTGAAGCTTTCTTT. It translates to CASRDLTGGVSEAFF.

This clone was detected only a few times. CDR3 coding DNA: TGTGCCAGCATTAGACAGGGGGCGCGCGCTGAAGCTTTCTTT. It yields the protein CASIRQGARAEAFF. The chain employs TRBV2 and TRBJ1-1, with 10 positions matching TRBD1. The CDR3 has 14 amino acids. Per the germline V gene, CDR1 is SNHLY and CDR2 is FYNNEI. V lost 7 bases, J lost 6 bases, and 8 bases stayed unmatched.

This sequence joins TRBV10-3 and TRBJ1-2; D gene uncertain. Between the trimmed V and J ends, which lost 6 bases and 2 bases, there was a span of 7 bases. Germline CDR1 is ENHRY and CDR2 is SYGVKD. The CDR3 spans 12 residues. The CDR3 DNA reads TGTGCCATCAGGCCAGAAAACTATGGCTACACCTTC. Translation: CAIRPENYGYTF.

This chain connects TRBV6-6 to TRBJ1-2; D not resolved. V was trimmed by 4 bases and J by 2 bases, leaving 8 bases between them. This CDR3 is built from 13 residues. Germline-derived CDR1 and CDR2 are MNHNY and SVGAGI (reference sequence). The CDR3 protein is CASSSPGNYGYTF. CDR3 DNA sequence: TGTGCCAGCAGTTCCCCCGGGAACTATGGCTACACCTTC.

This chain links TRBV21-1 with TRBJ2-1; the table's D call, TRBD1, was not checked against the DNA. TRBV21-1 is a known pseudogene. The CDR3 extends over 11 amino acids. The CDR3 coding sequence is TGTGCCAGCAGGACAGGCAATGAGCAGTTCTTC. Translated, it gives CASRTGNEQFF.

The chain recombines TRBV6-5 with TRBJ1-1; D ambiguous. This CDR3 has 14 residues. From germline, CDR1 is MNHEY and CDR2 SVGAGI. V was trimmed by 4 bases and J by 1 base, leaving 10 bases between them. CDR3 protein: CASSSSSQNTEAFF. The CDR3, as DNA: TGTGCCAGCAGTTCCTCCAGTCAGAACACTGAAGCTTTCTTT.

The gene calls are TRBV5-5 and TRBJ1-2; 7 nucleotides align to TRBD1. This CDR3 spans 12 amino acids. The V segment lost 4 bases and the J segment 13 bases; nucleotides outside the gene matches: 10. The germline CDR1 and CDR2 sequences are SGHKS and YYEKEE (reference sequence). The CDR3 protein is CASSQDRIKVTF. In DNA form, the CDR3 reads TGTGCCAGCAGCCAGGACAGGATTAAGGTCACCTTC. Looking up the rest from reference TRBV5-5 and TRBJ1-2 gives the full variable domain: DAGVTQSPTHLIKTRGQQVTLRCSPISGHKSVSWYQQVLGQGPQFIFQYYEKEERGRGNFPDRFSARQFPNYSSELNVNALLLGDSALYLCASSQDRIKVTFGSGTRLTVV.